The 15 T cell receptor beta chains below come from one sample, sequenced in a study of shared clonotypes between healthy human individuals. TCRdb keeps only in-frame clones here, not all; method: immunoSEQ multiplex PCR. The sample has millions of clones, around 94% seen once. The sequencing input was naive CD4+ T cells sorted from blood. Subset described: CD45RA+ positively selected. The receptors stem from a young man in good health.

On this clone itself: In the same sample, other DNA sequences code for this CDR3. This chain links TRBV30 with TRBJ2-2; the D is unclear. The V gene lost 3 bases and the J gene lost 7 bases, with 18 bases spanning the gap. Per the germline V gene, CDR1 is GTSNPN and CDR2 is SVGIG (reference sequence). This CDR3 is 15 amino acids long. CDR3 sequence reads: CAWSVQLGIGGELFF. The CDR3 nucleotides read TGTGCCTGGAGCGTTCAGTTGGGGATAGGCGGGGAGCTGTTTTTT.

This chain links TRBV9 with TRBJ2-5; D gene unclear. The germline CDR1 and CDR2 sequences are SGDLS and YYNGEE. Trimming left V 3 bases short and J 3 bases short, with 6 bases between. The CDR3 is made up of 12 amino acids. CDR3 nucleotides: TGTGCCAGCAGCGGAAATAAAGAGACCCAGTACTTC. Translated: CASSGNKETQYF.

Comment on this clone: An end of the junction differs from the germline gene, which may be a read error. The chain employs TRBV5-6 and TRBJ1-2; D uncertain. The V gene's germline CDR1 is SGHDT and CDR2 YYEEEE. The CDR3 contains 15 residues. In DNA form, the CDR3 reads TGTGCCAGCACCTTGAGGGCACTCACTAACTATGGCTACACCTTC. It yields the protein CASTLRALTNYGYTF.

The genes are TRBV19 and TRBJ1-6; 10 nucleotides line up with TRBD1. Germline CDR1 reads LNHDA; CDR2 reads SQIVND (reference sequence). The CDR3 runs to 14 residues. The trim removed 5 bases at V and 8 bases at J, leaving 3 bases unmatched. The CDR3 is CASSRGQGYSPLHF. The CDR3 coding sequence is TGTGCCAGTAGTCGGGGACAGGGGTATTCACCCCTCCACTTT. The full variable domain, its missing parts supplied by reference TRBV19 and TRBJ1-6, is DGGITQSPKYLFRKEGQNVTLSCEQNLNHDAMYWYRQDPGQGLRLIYYSQIVNDFQKGDIAEGYSVSREKKESFPLTVTSAQKNPTAFYLCASSRGQGYSPLHFGNGTRLTVT.

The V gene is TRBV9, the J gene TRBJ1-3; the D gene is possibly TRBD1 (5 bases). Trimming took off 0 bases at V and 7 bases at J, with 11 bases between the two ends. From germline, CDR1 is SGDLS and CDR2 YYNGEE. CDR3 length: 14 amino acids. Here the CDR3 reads CASSVDGGRNTIYF. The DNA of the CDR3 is TGTGCCAGCAGCGTAGACGGGGGTAGGAACACCATATATTTT.

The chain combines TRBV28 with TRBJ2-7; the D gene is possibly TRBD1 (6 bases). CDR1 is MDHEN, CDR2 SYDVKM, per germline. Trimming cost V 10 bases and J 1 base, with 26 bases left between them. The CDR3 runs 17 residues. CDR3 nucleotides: TGTGCCACCGCAAACCGGGACATTTTCGGGGTTTCCTACGAGCAGTACTTC. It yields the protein CATANRDIFGVSYEQYF.

The CDR3 loop is CASSSPGRGFYGYTF. The DNA of the CDR3 is TGTGCCAGCAGTTCCCCGGGACGGGGTTTCTATGGCTACACCTTC. V is TRBV27 and J is TRBJ1-2; the D gene is possibly TRBD1 (5 bases). Trimming shortened V by 4 bases and J by 4 bases, and 16 bases separated the two germline ends. Germline lookup yields CDR1 MNHEY and CDR2 SMNVEV (reference sequence). CDR3 length: 15 residues.

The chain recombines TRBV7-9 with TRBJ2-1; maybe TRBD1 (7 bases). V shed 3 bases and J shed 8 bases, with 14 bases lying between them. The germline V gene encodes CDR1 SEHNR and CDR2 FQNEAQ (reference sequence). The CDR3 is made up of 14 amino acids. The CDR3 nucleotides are TGTGCCAGCAGCTTCAGGGGGGAAATGGATGAGCAGTTCTTC. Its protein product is CASSFRGEMDEQFF.

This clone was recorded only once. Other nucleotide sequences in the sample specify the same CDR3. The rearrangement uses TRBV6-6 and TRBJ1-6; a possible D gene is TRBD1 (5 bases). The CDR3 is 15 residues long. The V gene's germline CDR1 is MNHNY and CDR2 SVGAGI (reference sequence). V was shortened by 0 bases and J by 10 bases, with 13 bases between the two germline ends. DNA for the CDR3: TGTGCCAGCAGTTACTCGACCGGGGCCGGCTCACCCCTCCACTTT. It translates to CASSYSTGAGSPLHF.

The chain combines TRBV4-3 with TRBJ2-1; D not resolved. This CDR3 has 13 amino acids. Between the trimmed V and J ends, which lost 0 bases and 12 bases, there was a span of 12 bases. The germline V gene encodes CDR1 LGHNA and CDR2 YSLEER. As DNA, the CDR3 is TGCGCCAGCAGCCAAGAGGGTGGTAGTAGGCAGTTCTTC. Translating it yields CASSQEGGSRQFF.

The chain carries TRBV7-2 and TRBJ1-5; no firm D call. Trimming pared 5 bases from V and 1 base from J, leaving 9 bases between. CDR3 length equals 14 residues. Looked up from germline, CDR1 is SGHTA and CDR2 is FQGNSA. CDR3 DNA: TGTGCCAGCAGCGAGCGGGGAAGCAATCAGCCCCAGCATTTT. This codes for CASSERGSNQPQHF.

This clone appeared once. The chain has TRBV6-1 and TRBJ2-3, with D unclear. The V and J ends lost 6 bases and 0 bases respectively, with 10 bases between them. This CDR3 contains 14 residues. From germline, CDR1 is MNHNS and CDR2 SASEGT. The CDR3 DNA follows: TGTGCCAGCAGACCCCCCGGGAGCACAGATACGCAGTATTTT. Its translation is CASRPPGSTDTQYF.

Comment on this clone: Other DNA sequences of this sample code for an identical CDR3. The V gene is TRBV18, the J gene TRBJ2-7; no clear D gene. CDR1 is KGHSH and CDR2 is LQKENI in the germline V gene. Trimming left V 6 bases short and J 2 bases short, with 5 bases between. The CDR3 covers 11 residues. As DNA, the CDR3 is TGTGCCAGCTCCCCCGCCTACGAGCAGTACTTC. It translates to CASSPAYEQYF.

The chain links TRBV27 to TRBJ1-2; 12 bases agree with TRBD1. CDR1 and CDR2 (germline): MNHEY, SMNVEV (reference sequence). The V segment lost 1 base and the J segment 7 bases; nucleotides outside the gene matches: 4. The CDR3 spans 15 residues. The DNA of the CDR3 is TGTGCCAGCAGTTTATTGGGACAGGGGGCGTCTGGCTACACCTTC. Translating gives CASSLLGQGASGYTF.

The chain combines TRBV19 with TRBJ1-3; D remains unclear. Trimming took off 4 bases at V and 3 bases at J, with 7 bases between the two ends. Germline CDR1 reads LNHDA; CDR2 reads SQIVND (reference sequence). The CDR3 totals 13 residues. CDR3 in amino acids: CASSRMNGNTIYF. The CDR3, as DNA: TGTGCCAGTAGTAGAATGAATGGAAACACCATATATTTT.